What follows describes a single T cell receptor beta chain. This clonotype occurred many times. There is no known antigen for this receptor. The input lacks base qualities; no much larger clone sits a single base away. The receptor library was made with UMI-ligation and nested PCR. An equimolar mix of two oligonucleotides covering both TRBC1 and TRBC2 was used as the beta constant-region primer. The ligated cDNA went through four rounds of PCR with nested alpha and beta constant-region primers together with the SP2 primer. A single-stranded oligonucleotide carrying the SP2 primer and a 12-nucleotide UMI was ligated to the 3' end of the cDNA by T4 RNA ligase 1. Incubation of the ligation reaction lasted about 18-24 hours at 16 degrees C. PCR2 was typically run as a SYBR Green qPCR and stopped at a predetermined threshold to prevent over-amplification. Agencourt AMPure XP magnetic beads were used for all purifications after the first. Library amounts were measured by Qubit and library quality was assessed on a TapeStation, where the main peak was expected at around 650 bp. Sequencing of the pooled libraries was done on an Illumina MiSeq using v2 2x251 paired-end kits, which typically yielded roughly 0.9-2.2 million reads per sample. Each sample library was pooled at roughly 4 nM, and roughly 5-8% PhiX was included to improve cluster recognition. The original pipeline was this. FASTQ reads processed by Demultiplexor were assigned V and J genes by Decombinator through tag matching that tolerated a single base-pair mismatch. Collapsinator relied on UMIs to fix sequencing errors as well as frequency errors caused by PCR heterogeneity. CDR3Translator translated TCRs and extracted CDR3s from the conserved cysteine to the FGXG phenylalanine, flagging non-productive sequences. Gini, Shannon entropy and inverse Simpson indices were calculated on repertoires subsampled to equal numbers of UMI-defined TCRs. Power-law fits to clonotype abundance distributions were performed by maximum likelihood within the linear range. When run on a single naive CD8 sample, MIGEC and the pipeline yielded similar UMI counts, similar unique TCR numbers and similar clonal distributions. A set of 6,000 to 8,000 CMV-associated CDR3 sequences, compiled from VDJdb and a published dataset, was used to search the repertoires. The raw public data were reprocessed by TCRdb itself: fastp quality trimming at Q25, MiXCR clonotype calling, in-frame beta chains only. Each record represents a unique CDR3 protein, reported with the most common genes and DNA among its rows. The V and J calls follow TCRdb's processing rather than the paper's. For this sample the table gives over 25,000 distinct CDR3 sequences, of which about a fifth were detected only once. The ten largest clones add up to more than 3% of the sample.

Trimmed from V: 5 bases; trimmed from J: 5 bases; junction bases lacking a gene match: 8. CDR1 is given as MDHEN and CDR2 as SYDVKM, both from the germline V gene. Including the terminal cysteine and phenylalanine, the CDR3 comprises 15 residues. The retained sequence is limited to the CDR3, 45 bases, with the frame set at the first base. TCR alpha and beta chain libraries were amplified separately from the second PCR step onward. CMV status of each donor was established by measuring IFNgamma production from CD4+ T cells after fresh PBMCs were stimulated overnight with CMV viral lysate. Miltenyi beads were used first to positively select CD4 T cells, and CD8 T cells were then positively selected from the CD4-negative fraction. Cells were stained for CD3, CD4, CD8, CD45RA, CD27 and a live/dead dye and were sorted on a BD Aria II into four subsets based on CD45RA and CD27. For sorting, CD45RA-CD27- cells were defined as effector memory cells, while CD45RA+CD27- cells were defined as EMRA cells. A few healthy volunteers provided blood, and each donor's sample was split into CD4 and CD8 T cells and then further divided into four differentiation subsets. Around 120 ml of peripheral blood was drawn per donor, and PBMC were isolated by Ficoll-Paque PLUS density-gradient centrifugation. The sorted cells were lysed in RLT buffer, after which RNA was extracted using a Qiagen RNeasy kit and kept at -80 degrees C.

The data were taken from a study of naive and memory T cell subsets listed by TCRdb under 2017. In the study overall: Sorted naive and memory T cell subsets from peripheral blood were analyzed in the study using a UMI-based, open-source pipeline for TCR alpha and beta sequencing. The results of the functional CMV T cell responses matched the IgG serology results in every case. RNA was DNase-treated and reverse transcribed with TCR constant-region primers, mostly using SuperScript III. The investigation overall reported the following: The repertoire findings for the naive and memory subsets could not be validated against a ground truth, as none was available. Gini index rose and Shannon and inverse Simpson diversity fell from naive through CM, EM and EMRA in both CD4 and CD8 cells. Single alpha or beta chain sequences, rather than paired alpha/beta receptors, were used to define clonotypes. After error correction, only a single occurrence was seen for over 90% of naive TCR sequences, so much steeper abundance distributions were produced than in memory subsets. RNA-based TCR counts may be influenced by expression changes linked to T cell activation and differentiation. TCR abundance followed a power law with an exponent that was different for naive and memory subsets but consistent across the three individuals.

Recombination connected TRBV28 to TRBJ2-3, with 9 bases matching TRBD2. The receptor's source is a human donor in good health. The sample was effector memory CD4+ T cells from blood. What the cell subset or site label conveys for this sample: effector memory, CD45RA- CD27-. The CDR3 reads as follows: CASSAPTSGQDTQYF. The nucleotides read TGTGCCAGCAGTGCCCCGACTAGCGGCCAAGATACGCAGTATTTT.